The 3 T cell receptor beta chains given below trace back to one sample, sequenced in a study of T-cell reconstitution after alpha-beta-depleted transplantation in children (TCRdb year 2016). Library preparation employed PCR. The instrument was an Illumina HiSeq 2500. To normalize quantification of the TCRbeta repertoire, the TCR libraries were built with molecular barcoding that relied on unique molecular identifiers. The raw public reads went through TCRdb reprocessing: fastp at Q25, MiXCR clone calling, in-frame beta chains kept. CDR3 protein sequences are deduplicated, and each keeps its most common genes and DNA. Counted in this sample were some 500,000 distinct CDR3 sequences; 15% to 20% of them appeared once. The ten largest clonotypes hold 3.3% of the sample. The specimen was PBMCs from the stem cell graft donor, collected from the stem cell graft. Receptors originate from a human donor who donated a stem cell graft to a child with acute lymphoblastic leukemia.

The genes are TRBV29-1 and TRBJ2-3, with 8 nucleotides matching TRBD1. The length of the CDR3 is 16 residues. J lost 3 bases, V lost 0 bases, and 8 bases had no gene match. In germline, CDR1 is SQVTM, CDR2 ANQGSEA. Here the CDR3 reads CSVEDRQGRGTDTQYF. DNA for the CDR3: TGCAGCGTTGAAGATCGACAGGGGCGGGGTACAGATACGCAGTATTTT.

The sample holds many counts of this clonotype. V and J are TRBV12-3 or TRBV12-4 and TRBJ1-1, with D perhaps TRBD1 (6 bases). The CDR3 totals 16 residues. Trimming took 2 bases from V and 4 from J, leaving 17 bases between them. This CDR3 reads CASSLILGQGSTEAFF. CDR3 DNA sequence: TGTGCCAGCAGTTTAATTCTGGGGCAGGGGTCCACTGAAGCTTTCTTT.

This clonotype was found a few times. The chain combines TRBV7-8 with TRBJ2-2; TRBD2 might be the D (6 bases). CDR1 and CDR2 from the germline V gene are SGHVS and FQNEAQ. This CDR3 has 15 residues. The ends were cut back, 0 bases at V and 1 base at J, with 6 bases in the middle. Here the CDR3 DNA reads TGTGCCAGCAGCTTAGCAGCGGGGAACACCGGGGAGCTGTTTTTT. It is translated as CASSLAAGNTGELFF.